These T cell receptor beta chains were read from a single sample in a study of CD8 T cells in Susac syndrome. Via MiXCR, TCRdb re-called the immunoSEQ multiplex PCR reads, giving one row per CDR3 protein. The table lists about 200,000 distinct CDR3 sequences, around 96% of them singletons, with approximately 0.097% in the top ten. Specimen: CD4+ T cells from PBMCs. The receptor set was obtained from a human donor with multiple sclerosis. CDR3s include the opening cysteine and the closing phenylalanine or tryptophan. Each record gives: J gene, D gene, V gene, clone size, CDR3 DNA, CDR3 protein. D genes are given only for firm matches. Size values are once, few and many counts, or a class for expanded clones, and some rows have none.

J gene: TRBJ1-1; D gene: NA; V gene: TRBV20-1; clone size: NA; CDR3 DNA: TGCAGTGCTCGTACTATCGACAGGCCGGGCACTGAAGCTTTCTTT; CDR3 protein: CSARTIDRPGTEAFF
J gene: TRBJ1-5; D gene: NA; V gene: TRBV6-2/TRBV6-3; clone size: NA; CDR3 DNA: TGTGCCACTTCCCGGAGCAATCAGCCCCAGCATTTT; CDR3 protein: CATSRSNQPQHF
J gene: TRBJ1-1; D gene: NA; V gene: TRBV19; clone size: NA; CDR3 DNA: TGTGCCAGTAGTATAGACTGGAGGAACACTGAAGCTTTCTTT; CDR3 protein: CASSIDWRNTEAFF
J gene: TRBJ2-5; D gene: TRBD1; V gene: TRBV5-4; clone size: NA; CDR3 DNA: TGTGCCAGCAGCCTCGGGACAGCGAAGACCCAGTACTTC; CDR3 protein: CASSLGTAKTQYF
J gene: TRBJ2-7; D gene: TRBD1; V gene: TRBV7-3; clone size: NA; CDR3 DNA: TGTGCCAGCAGCAAAGGACAGGAGACCTCCGAGCAGTACTTC; CDR3 protein: CASSKGQETSEQYF
J gene: TRBJ1-2; D gene: TRBD1; V gene: TRBV3-1; clone size: NA; CDR3 DNA: TGTGCCAGCAGCCAACCCCTAGCAGGGGGACTGGGCTACACCTTC; CDR3 protein: CASSQPLAGGLGYTF
J gene: TRBJ2-5; D gene: NA; V gene: TRBV6-4; clone size: NA; CDR3 DNA: TGTGCCAGCAGCGGACTTCGCCTGGAGCAGTACTTC; CDR3 protein: CASSGLRLEQYF
J gene: TRBJ2-5; D gene: TRBD1; V gene: TRBV7-8; clone size: once; CDR3 DNA: TGTGCCAGCAGCTTCCCCCCGGGACAGACTATGACCCAGTACTTC; CDR3 protein: CASSFPPGQTMTQYF
J gene: TRBJ2-5; D gene: NA; V gene: TRBV29-1; clone size: NA; CDR3 DNA: TGCAGCGTTGACAGTCTGGAGACCCAGTACTTC; CDR3 protein: CSVDSLETQYF
J gene: TRBJ1-2; D gene: NA; V gene: TRBV30; clone size: NA; CDR3 DNA: TGTGCCTGGAGGGGACGGCCGTCTAACTATGGCTACACCTTC; CDR3 protein: CAWRGRPSNYGYTF
J gene: TRBJ1-3; D gene: NA; V gene: TRBV7-2; clone size: NA; CDR3 DNA: TGTGCCAGCAGCTCAAGGGTTCATGCCGGAAACACCATATATTTT; CDR3 protein: CASSSRVHAGNTIYF
J gene: TRBJ2-7; D gene: NA; V gene: TRBV5-1; clone size: NA; CDR3 DNA: TGCGCCAGCAGCGATGCGAGGACCGTCGAGCAGTACTTC; CDR3 protein: CASSDARTVEQYF
J gene: TRBJ1-1; D gene: TRBD1; V gene: TRBV5-1; clone size: NA; CDR3 DNA: TGCGCCAGCAGCCAGGACAGGGGGGGAGCTTTCTTT; CDR3 protein: CASSQDRGGAFF
J gene: TRBJ1-2; D gene: NA; V gene: TRBV3-1; clone size: NA; CDR3 DNA: TGTGCCAGCAGCCAGGGGTTGCAGTCTGGCTACACCTTC; CDR3 protein: CASSQGLQSGYTF
J gene: TRBJ1-2; D gene: NA; V gene: TRBV12-3/TRBV12-4; clone size: NA; CDR3 DNA: TGTGCCAGCAGTTCGCACAATGGCTACACCTTC; CDR3 protein: CASSSHNGYTF
J gene: TRBJ1-4; D gene: TRBD1; V gene: TRBV10-3; clone size: NA; CDR3 DNA: TGTGCCATCAGTGTGGGACAGGGACAAAATGAAAAACTGTTTTTT; CDR3 protein: CAISVGQGQNEKLFF
J gene: TRBJ2-7; D gene: NA; V gene: TRBV2; clone size: once; CDR3 DNA: TGTGCCAGCAGTGCGTCGTCCTACGAGCAGTACTTC; CDR3 protein: CASSASSYEQYF
J gene: TRBJ1-1; D gene: NA; V gene: TRBV4-1; clone size: NA; CDR3 DNA: TGCGCCAGCAGCCAAGAGGTTGTGGGTATCCCTGAAGCTTTCTTT; CDR3 protein: CASSQEVVGIPEAFF
J gene: TRBJ2-3; D gene: NA; V gene: TRBV3-1; clone size: NA; CDR3 DNA: TGTGCCAGCAGCCAAGGGATCCGGGGTGGCACAGATACGCAGTATTTT; CDR3 protein: CASSQGIRGGTDTQYF
J gene: TRBJ1-2; D gene: NA; V gene: TRBV7-9; clone size: NA; CDR3 DNA: TGTGCCAGCAGCCCCATCGGCGGCTACTATGGCTACACCTTC; CDR3 protein: CASSPIGGYYGYTF
J gene: TRBJ1-2; D gene: NA; V gene: TRBV29-1; clone size: NA; CDR3 DNA: TGCAGCGTTGAGGGGAACTTACTGGGGGGCTACACCTTC; CDR3 protein: CSVEGNLLGGYTF
J gene: TRBJ2-3; D gene: NA; V gene: TRBV5-1; clone size: NA; CDR3 DNA: TGCGCCAGCAGCTTGAACGGGGTCGTCACAGATACGCAGTATTTT; CDR3 protein: CASSLNGVVTDTQYF
J gene: TRBJ2-5; D gene: NA; V gene: TRBV5-4; clone size: once; CDR3 DNA: TGTGCCAGCAGCTTGGCACTACAAGAGACCCAGTACTTC; CDR3 protein: CASSLALQETQYF
J gene: TRBJ1-5; D gene: NA; V gene: TRBV9; clone size: NA; CDR3 DNA: TGTGCCAGCAGCGCCCTGGGGGATCAGCCCCAGCATTTT; CDR3 protein: CASSALGDQPQHF
J gene: TRBJ2-5; D gene: TRBD2; V gene: TRBV20-1; clone size: NA; CDR3 DNA: TGCAGTGCTAGAGAAGGCGGGAGTGGGGAGACCCAGTACTTC; CDR3 protein: CSAREGGSGETQYF
J gene: TRBJ1-1; D gene: NA; V gene: TRBV30; clone size: NA; CDR3 DNA: TGTGCCTGGATCGCAGAGTTTAACACTGAAGCTTTCTTT; CDR3 protein: CAWIAEFNTEAFF
J gene: TRBJ2-1; D gene: NA; V gene: TRBV20-1; clone size: NA; CDR3 DNA: TGCAGTGCTTCCTTACAGGGCAATGAGCAGTTCTTC; CDR3 protein: CSASLQGNEQFF
J gene: TRBJ2-7; D gene: TRBD2; V gene: TRBV3-1; clone size: NA; CDR3 DNA: TGTGCCAGCAGCCTACTTAGCGGGAGCGGGTACGAGCAGTACTTC; CDR3 protein: CASSLLSGSGYEQYF
J gene: TRBJ2-5; D gene: NA; V gene: TRBV19; clone size: NA; CDR3 DNA: TGTGCCAGTAGTATTCAGCGAGGCGAGTTGTCGGAGACCCAGTACTTC; CDR3 protein: CASSIQRGELSETQYF
J gene: TRBJ2-1; D gene: TRBD2; V gene: TRBV30; clone size: once; CDR3 DNA: TGTGCCTGGAGCGGACTAGCGGGACCCTACAATGAGCAGTTCTTC; CDR3 protein: CAWSGLAGPYNEQFF
J gene: TRBJ2-1; D gene: TRBD2; V gene: TRBV3-1; clone size: few; CDR3 DNA: TGTGCCAGCAGCCGACTAGCGGGAGATGAGCAGTTCTTC; CDR3 protein: CASSRLAGDEQFF
J gene: TRBJ1-5; D gene: NA; V gene: TRBV20-1; clone size: NA; CDR3 DNA: TGCAGTGCTAGGAGTGTGGGGGCTCAGCCCCAGCATTTT; CDR3 protein: CSARSVGAQPQHF
J gene: TRBJ2-3; D gene: TRBD2; V gene: TRBV7-7; clone size: NA; CDR3 DNA: TGTGCTAGCAGCTTAGCGGGGGGGCTGTTGGATACGCAGTATTTT; CDR3 protein: CASSLAGGLLDTQYF
J gene: TRBJ2-5; D gene: TRBD1; V gene: TRBV10-1; clone size: NA; CDR3 DNA: TGCGCCAGCAAGGCAACAGGGGGAGAGACCCAGTACTTC; CDR3 protein: CASKATGGETQYF
J gene: TRBJ1-2; D gene: NA; V gene: TRBV6-5; clone size: once; CDR3 DNA: TGTGCCAGCAGTTCTACCTCAGGACGGGTCTATGGCTACACCTTC; CDR3 protein: CASSSTSGRVYGYTF
J gene: TRBJ1-6; D gene: NA; V gene: TRBV30; clone size: NA; CDR3 DNA: TGTGCCTGGAGTGTTTTGGAGGGGTCACCCCTCCACTTT; CDR3 protein: CAWSVLEGSPLHF
J gene: TRBJ1-2; D gene: NA; V gene: TRBV29-1; clone size: NA; CDR3 DNA: TGCAGCGTTCGGCCCGTGGCCCCTCGCGGGGCAGGCTACACCTTC; CDR3 protein: CSVRPVAPRGAGYTF
J gene: TRBJ2-3; D gene: TRBD2; V gene: TRBV7-9; clone size: NA; CDR3 DNA: TGTGCCAGCAGCTTAAGACTAGCGGGATCCCGGGGACCAGATACGCAGTATTTT; CDR3 protein: CASSLRLAGSRGPDTQYF
J gene: TRBJ2-3; D gene: TRBD2; V gene: TRBV9; clone size: NA; CDR3 DNA: TGTGCCAGCAGCGGTGAAGCGGGGGGGGACTCCCCATATACGCAGTATTTT; CDR3 protein: CASSGEAGGDSPYTQYF
J gene: TRBJ1-5; D gene: NA; V gene: TRBV12-3/TRBV12-4; clone size: NA; CDR3 DNA: TGTGCCAGCAGTGGGGACATCAGAAAGGGCAATCAGCCCCAGCATTTT; CDR3 protein: CASSGDIRKGNQPQHF
J gene: TRBJ2-7; D gene: TRBD1; V gene: TRBV9; clone size: NA; CDR3 DNA: TGTGCCAGCAGCGTATTGGGGACAGGGATGAAGCAGTACTTC; CDR3 protein: CASSVLGTGMKQYF
J gene: TRBJ2-3; D gene: NA; V gene: TRBV3-1; clone size: NA; CDR3 DNA: TGTGCCAGCAGCCAAGTTGGTCGACGCACAGATACGCAGTATTTT; CDR3 protein: CASSQVGRRTDTQYF
J gene: TRBJ2-7; D gene: NA; V gene: TRBV14; clone size: NA; CDR3 DNA: TGTGCCAGCAGCCAAGACAGCTACGAGCAGTACTTC; CDR3 protein: CASSQDSYEQYF
J gene: TRBJ2-7; D gene: NA; V gene: TRBV20-1; clone size: few; CDR3 DNA: TGCAGTGTCTCGGGCCGCTACGAGCAGTACTTC; CDR3 protein: CSVSGRYEQYF
J gene: TRBJ1-5; D gene: NA; V gene: TRBV18; clone size: once; CDR3 DNA: TGTGCCAGCCCTATCGACGGGAATCAGCCCCAGCATTTT; CDR3 protein: CASPIDGNQPQHF
J gene: TRBJ2-3; D gene: TRBD2; V gene: TRBV4-1; clone size: NA; CDR3 DNA: TGCGCCAGCAGCCCGGGACTAGCGGTCTTCGTAGATACGCAGTATTTT; CDR3 protein: CASSPGLAVFVDTQYF
J gene: TRBJ2-5; D gene: NA; V gene: TRBV3-1; clone size: NA; CDR3 DNA: TGTGCCAGCAGCCACCGCAGGGATCGGGAGACCCAGTACTTC; CDR3 protein: CASSHRRDRETQYF
J gene: TRBJ2-5; D gene: NA; V gene: TRBV9; clone size: NA; CDR3 DNA: TGTGCCAGCAGCGCGACCCAGGGGTCCCAAGAGACCCAGTACTTC; CDR3 protein: CASSATQGSQETQYF
J gene: TRBJ2-7; D gene: TRBD1; V gene: TRBV12-3/TRBV12-4; clone size: NA; CDR3 DNA: TGTGCCAGCAGTCCCTCTGGGACAGGGGCGGTCGAGCAGTACTTC; CDR3 protein: CASSPSGTGAVEQYF
J gene: TRBJ2-7; D gene: NA; V gene: TRBV5-1; clone size: NA; CDR3 DNA: TGCGCCAGCAGCCCGGGGTTGACGGTAGGAGAGCAGTACTTC; CDR3 protein: CASSPGLTVGEQYF
J gene: TRBJ1-1; D gene: NA; V gene: TRBV20-1; clone size: NA; CDR3 DNA: TGCAGTGCTAGCGTCGGGGACACTGAAGCTTTCTTT; CDR3 protein: CSASVGDTEAFF
J gene: TRBJ1-1; D gene: TRBD1; V gene: TRBV20-1; clone size: NA; CDR3 DNA: TGCAGTGCACCGACAGGGAACGGAGCTGAAGCTTTCTTT; CDR3 protein: CSAPTGNGAEAFF
J gene: TRBJ2-6; D gene: NA; V gene: TRBV20-1; clone size: NA; CDR3 DNA: TGCAGTGCCAAGATCTCTGGGGCCAACGTCCTGACTTTC; CDR3 protein: CSAKISGANVLTF